This TCR beta chain was recorded in a study of regulatory T cells in long-lasting Graves disease. Overall study findings and caveats: Persistent Graves' patients showed a TCR diversity that was lower than that of newly diagnosed ones.

About this clonotype: Its antigen is still unknown.

Libraries of TCR beta came from iRepertoire HTBI primers plus Arm-PCR of CDR3 regions. TCRdb independently ran MiXCR on the multiplex PCR reads; one entry per CDR3 protein. The sample holds fewer than 550,000 distinct CDR3 sequences, about 16% seen once. Noted time point: newly diagnosed GD, antithyroid drugs for less than 3 months. The TCR library was prepared using RNA isolated from PBMCs. EDTA tubes held 9 to 10 milliliters of peripheral blood from each patient. Separately, the same data were catalogued under a study of T cells in Graves' hyperthyroidism and ophthalmopathy.

The receptor was derived from a woman aged 35-60 years with Graves disease. The source was peripheral blood mononuclear cells (PBMCs), collected at new diagnosis, from a patient treated with antithyroid drugs.

CDR3 region: CASSEALQGGGGTQYF. In DNA, the CDR3 is TGTGCCAGCAGTGAAGCGCTTCAGGGCGGGGGCGGGACGCAGTATTTT. This sequence joins TRBV6-1 and TRBJ2-3; weak D call: TRBD2 (7 bases). V gave up 0 bases and J gave up 9 bases, with 19 bases separating them. The CDR3 sequence is 16 residues long. Germline V lookup: CDR1 MNHNS, CDR2 SASEGT.